The rows below give T cell receptor beta chains drawn from one sample of a study of T-cell memory formation after mild COVID-19. TCRdb analysed the 5' RACE reads with MiXCR anew, one entry per CDR3 protein. The repertoire holds hundreds of thousands of distinct CDR3 sequences, with 15% to 20% as singletons. Sequencing was performed on PBMCs or a T cell subset sorted from them (not recorded which). These receptors were collected from a man younger than 30 who had mild COVID-19 (a few samples of this study predate the infection). Cell type and time point are not known. The CDR3 runs from the conserved cysteine through the conserved F or W. Fields, in order: D gene, V gene, J gene, clone size, CDR3 length, CDR3 DNA, CDR3 protein. The D gene is left open where the match is weak. Not all rows give a size; the values are once, few, many and, for expanded clones, a class.

D gene: TRBD1
V gene: TRBV6-2/TRBV6-3
J gene: TRBJ2-7
clone size: -
CDR3 length: 13
CDR3 DNA: TGTGCCAGCAGTGCGACAGGGGCCGGGGAGCAGTACTTC
CDR3 protein: CASSATGAGEQYF

D gene: TRBD2
V gene: TRBV6-1
J gene: TRBJ2-5
clone size: many
CDR3 length: 15
CDR3 DNA: TGTGCCAGCAGTGTGTTAGCGGGGGGGCAAGAGACCCAGTACTTC
CDR3 protein: CASSVLAGGQETQYF

D gene: -
V gene: TRBV7-9
J gene: TRBJ1-2
clone size: -
CDR3 length: 16
CDR3 DNA: TGTGCCAGCAGCTTAGTTTCGCTACAGGGAAATTATGGCTACACCTTC
CDR3 protein: CASSLVSLQGNYGYTF

D gene: -
V gene: TRBV2
J gene: TRBJ1-2
clone size: -
CDR3 length: 14
CDR3 DNA: TGTGCCAGCAGATTTGAGACAGGTCCCTATGGCTACACCTTC
CDR3 protein: CASRFETGPYGYTF

D gene: -
V gene: TRBV5-1
J gene: TRBJ2-1
clone size: many
CDR3 length: 11
CDR3 DNA: TGCGCCAGCAGCTTGGAAGGGGCGCAGTTCTTC
CDR3 protein: CASSLEGAQFF

D gene: -
V gene: TRBV4-2
J gene: TRBJ1-1
clone size: -
CDR3 length: 15
CDR3 DNA: TGTGCCAGCAGCCAAGACCAGGCTGGGGGCACTGAAGCTTTCTTT
CDR3 protein: CASSQDQAGGTEAFF

D gene: TRBD2
V gene: TRBV9
J gene: TRBJ2-5
clone size: few
CDR3 length: 15
CDR3 DNA: TGTGCCAGCAGCGTCGTAGCGGGGGCACAAGAGACCCAGTACTTC
CDR3 protein: CASSVVAGAQETQYF

D gene: TRBD1
V gene: TRBV12-3/TRBV12-4
J gene: TRBJ1-1
clone size: -
CDR3 length: 14
CDR3 DNA: TGTGCCAGCACCAGGGACAGGGCGAACACTGAAGCTTTCTTT
CDR3 protein: CASTRDRANTEAFF

D gene: TRBD2
V gene: TRBV7-8
J gene: TRBJ2-2
clone size: -
CDR3 length: 15
CDR3 DNA: TGTGCCAGCAGCTTAACGGGACTAGTGACCGGGGAGCTGTTTTTT
CDR3 protein: CASSLTGLVTGELFF

D gene: TRBD1
V gene: TRBV30
J gene: TRBJ1-2
clone size: few
CDR3 length: 15
CDR3 DNA: TGTGCCTGGAGTGCCCGGACAGGGATTAACTATGGCTACACCTTC
CDR3 protein: CAWSARTGINYGYTF

D gene: -
V gene: TRBV5-6
J gene: TRBJ2-2
clone size: -
CDR3 length: 13
CDR3 DNA: TGTGCCAGCAGCCGAAGATTCACCGGGGAGCTGTTTTTT
CDR3 protein: CASSRRFTGELFF

D gene: -
V gene: TRBV12-3/TRBV12-4
J gene: TRBJ2-2
clone size: many
CDR3 length: 13
CDR3 DNA: TGTGCCAGCAGTTTATTGAGCACCGGGGAGCTGTTTTTT
CDR3 protein: CASSLLSTGELFF

D gene: TRBD1
V gene: TRBV12-3/TRBV12-4
J gene: TRBJ2-2
clone size: -
CDR3 length: 13
CDR3 DNA: TGTGCCAGTCGGGACAGGGCTCCCGGGGAGCTGTTTTTT
CDR3 protein: CASRDRAPGELFF

D gene: -
V gene: TRBV18
J gene: TRBJ2-6
clone size: few
CDR3 length: 15
CDR3 DNA: TGTGCCAGCTCATCAGGGAGCTCTGGGGCCAACGTCCTGACTTTC
CDR3 protein: CASSSGSSGANVLTF

D gene: -
V gene: TRBV7-2
J gene: TRBJ1-1
clone size: few
CDR3 length: 14
CDR3 DNA: TGTGCCAGCAGCTTTCAGGGTTCGGACACTGAAGCTTTCTTT
CDR3 protein: CASSFQGSDTEAFF

D gene: -
V gene: TRBV20-1
J gene: TRBJ1-2
clone size: -
CDR3 length: 13
CDR3 DNA: TGCAGTGCTAGAGACCAGGACGTTCGAGGCTACACCTTC
CDR3 protein: CSARDQDVRGYTF

D gene: -
V gene: TRBV5-5
J gene: TRBJ2-5
clone size: -
CDR3 length: 12
CDR3 DNA: TGTGCCAGCAGCTTGGCGAGGCAGACCCAGTACTTC
CDR3 protein: CASSLARQTQYF

D gene: -
V gene: TRBV7-2
J gene: TRBJ1-4
clone size: few
CDR3 length: 16
CDR3 DNA: TGTGCCAGCAGCTCAGGGAGAGGATCCCCTAATGAAAAACTGTTTTTT
CDR3 protein: CASSSGRGSPNEKLFF

D gene: -
V gene: TRBV7-2
J gene: TRBJ2-7
clone size: -
CDR3 length: 13
CDR3 DNA: TGTGCCAGCAGCACCCCGGGAAGGTACGAGCAGTACTTC
CDR3 protein: CASSTPGRYEQYF

D gene: -
V gene: TRBV3-1
J gene: TRBJ2-3
clone size: few
CDR3 length: 14
CDR3 DNA: TGTGCCAGCAGCTTCGGGGGACCCACGAGTACGCAGTATTTT
CDR3 protein: CASSFGGPTSTQYF